The subject of this entry is one TCR beta chain. A read error may produce the germline difference seen at one junction end. Cohort 3 donors counted as recovered after two negative PCRs, clearance, or resolved symptoms. The sample originates from a study of blood T cell repertoires in COVID-19. The assay was immunoSEQ multiplex PCR, and TCRdb's table has in-frame clones only and misses some. There are 300,000 to 400,000 clones in the sample; approximately 88% occur only once, and 5% lies in the top ten. The clonotype was recovered from a man aged 30 to 39 who had recovered from COVID-19. Sequences were obtained from PBMCs or T cells enriched from blood (not recorded which).

This chain's CDR3 is CASRYSRLAGGHIPYEQYF. CDR3 sequence (DNA): TGTGCCAGCAGGTACTCGCGGCTAGCGGGGGGTCATATCCCCTACGAGCAGTACTTC. The chain joins TRBV6-2 or TRBV6-3 to TRBJ2-7, with TRBD2 matching 11 bases. The CDR3 runs 19 residues. The germline gives CDR1 MNHEY, CDR2 SVGEGT.